Included here is one T cell receptor beta chain sequence, with context. The data stem from a study of blood T cell repertoires in COVID-19. Looking at the study overall: The analysed material was cDNA or gDNA that came from T cells, B-cell-depleted T cells, or PBMCs.

The repertoire was sequenced with immunoSEQ multiplex PCR; TCRdb's copy has only in-frame clones and lacks some. The table includes tens of thousands of clones, about 90% detected once. CDR1 and CDR2 (germline): MNHEY, SVGAGI. The CDR3 length is 13 residues. The V segment lost 5 bases and the J segment 4 bases; nucleotides outside the gene matches: 2. Sequenced: peripheral blood. V gene TRBV6-5 combines with J gene TRBJ2-1; 7 bases align to TRBD1. The clonotype comes from a man in his 60s with acute or convalescent COVID-19. The CDR3 region has the DNA TGTGCCAGCAGTCTGGGACAGTACAATGAGCAGTTCTTC. As protein: CASSLGQYNEQFF.